Listed here are 24 T cell receptor beta chains from one sample, sequenced in a study of cytomegalovirus exposure and HLA in healthy donors. PCR was performed using 60 Vbeta and 13 Jbeta primers. Clones were read by immunoSEQ multiplex PCR, and TCRdb kept only the in-frame ones, dropping some. The data contain roughly 150,000 clones, roughly 82% of them singletons. The sequenced sample was PBMCs. The receptor set was obtained from a girl aged 5-17 years in good health and CMV-seropositive.

The V and J genes are TRBV7-2 and TRBJ2-5; possibly TRBD2 for D (7 bases). The germline V gene encodes CDR1 SGHTA and CDR2 FQGNSA. The CDR3 has 17 residues. V was shortened by 5 bases and J by 6 bases, with 25 bases between the two germline ends. The CDR3 sequence: CASSPGPRGRGSKTQYF. The CDR3 DNA reads as TGTGCCAGCAGCCCAGGGCCCCGGGGGCGCGGGAGTAAGACCCAGTACTTC.

The V call is TRBV5-4, the J call TRBJ2-7, with 11 bases lining up with TRBD1. CDR1 is SGHNT, CDR2 YYREEE, per germline (reference sequence). Losses at the gene ends were 4 bases for V and 4 bases for J; bases not matched to a gene: 10. CDR3 length: 16 residues. The DNA of the CDR3 is TGTGCCAGCAGCCTTAGGGCAGGGACAGGGGGGTACGAGCAGTACTTC. It specifies CASSLRAGTGGYEQYF.

V usage is TRBV18 and J usage is TRBJ1-1, with D possibly matching TRBD1 (6 bases). The CDR3 has 14 amino acids. In germline, CDR1 is KGHSH, CDR2 LQKENI. The V end was cut by 3 bases, the J end by 4 bases, with 12 bases between. The CDR3 protein is CASSPDRGTTEAFF. CDR3 nucleotide sequence: TGTGCCAGCTCACCGGACAGAGGGACCACTGAAGCTTTCTTT.

CDR3 residues: CASSLGYRAAYGYTF. In nucleotides, the CDR3 is TGTGCCAGCAGCTTAGGATACAGGGCCGCCTATGGCTACACCTTC. The rearrangement links TRBV7-2 to TRBJ1-2; D might be TRBD1 (6 bases). The germline V gene encodes CDR1 SGHTA and CDR2 FQGNSA. The germline V and J ends were trimmed by 1 base and 4 bases, with 13 bases remaining between them. The CDR3 contains 15 residues.

J is TRBJ2-3 and V is TRBV5-1, with D perhaps matching TRBD1 (5 bases). The CDR3 consists of 14 residues. Trimming cost V 0 bases and J 5 bases, with 10 bases left between them. The germline CDR1 and CDR2 sequences are SGHRS and YFSETQ. For the CDR3, the DNA is TGCGCCAGCAGCTTGGCGGACAATAGAGATACGCAGTATTTT. It translates to CASSLADNRDTQYF.

This chain links TRBV28 with TRBJ2-7; weak D call: TRBD2 (5 bases). The CDR3 spans 16 residues. V gave up 7 bases and J gave up 3 bases, with 22 bases separating them. CDR1 is MDHEN, CDR2 SYDVKM, per germline. DNA for the CDR3: TGTGCCAGCAACGTGGGAGTTGGAAGTTCTAGCTACGAGCAGTACTTC. It translates to CASNVGVGSSSYEQYF.

This clone has a single count. The rearrangement joins TRBV7-8 to TRBJ2-1; 12 nucleotides match TRBD2. The germline gives CDR1 SGHVS, CDR2 FQNEAQ. With 5 bases clipped from V and 8 bases from J, the junction kept 7 bases outside the gene matches. CDR3 length: 15 amino acids. CDR3 sequence: CASSTRLAGEHEQFF. CDR3 nucleotides: TGTGCCAGCAGCACACGACTAGCGGGAGAGCATGAGCAGTTCTTC.

The J gene is TRBJ1-1, the V gene TRBV27; D may be TRBD1 (5 bases). V was pared by 5 bases and J by 4 bases, with 17 bases between. The CDR3 has 15 residues. CDR1 and CDR2 from the germline V gene are MNHEY and SMNVEV (reference sequence). The CDR3 DNA sequence: TGTGCCAGCAGTCCTGGGGGGTTCTGGAGCACTGAAGCTTTCTTT. Amino acid sequence: CASSPGGFWSTEAFF.

This chain uses TRBV4-2 with TRBJ2-5; 10 positions match TRBD2. TRBJ2-7 explains the end of the DNA better; the J call may be wrong. This CDR3 is 17 amino acids long. Germline V gene data show CDR1 as LGHNA and CDR2 as YNFKEQ. Here the CDR3 reads CASSQEGVLAGYYEQYF. The CDR3 bases are TGTGCCAGCAGCCAAGAGGGGGTACTAGCGGGATACTACGAGCAGTACTTC.

V gene TRBV4-1 combines with J gene TRBJ2-3; 8 bases match TRBD2. With 7 bases clipped from V and 4 bases from J, the junction kept 13 bases outside the gene matches. Germline V lookup: CDR1 MGHRA, CDR2 YSYEKL. The CDR3 runs 16 residues. Here the CDR3 reads CASTPEVAGTPDTQYF. The CDR3 bases are TGCGCCAGCACCCCGGAAGTAGCGGGAACCCCAGATACGCAGTATTTT.

V and J are TRBV28 and TRBJ2-2; 7 bases are a match to TRBD2. The CDR3 has 18 amino acids. The J segment lost 6 bases and the V segment lost 2 bases, leaving 15 bases of the junction unmatched. In germline, CDR1 is MDHEN, CDR2 SYDVKM. The chain's CDR3 is CASSLGGSGGRSAGELFF. The CDR3 bases are TGTGCCAGCAGTTTAGGGGGGTCGGGCGGGAGATCCGCCGGGGAGCTGTTTTTT.

This chain joins TRBV7-9 and TRBJ2-1; 10 bases map to TRBD2. The CDR3 sequence is 18 residues long. Trimming took 4 bases from V and 5 from J; bases not matched to a gene: 14. Germline CDR1 reads SEHNR; CDR2 reads FQNEAQ (reference sequence). This chain's CDR3 is CASSYLLQREGVNNEQFF. The CDR3 DNA is TGTGCCAGCAGCTACCTTCTACAGCGGGAGGGCGTCAACAATGAGCAGTTCTTC.

The J gene is TRBJ1-1, the V gene TRBV25-1; D is uncertain. CDR1 and CDR2 (germline): MGHDK, SYGVNS. Deletions cut 2 bases from V and 1 base from J, with 8 bases between. The CDR3 is 14 residues long. The DNA of the CDR3 is TGTGCCAGCAGTGAAGCGGTTAGGAACACTGAAGCTTTCTTT. Protein sequence: CASSEAVRNTEAFF.

The CDR3: CASSLTGGSYEQYF. The CDR3 DNA is TGTGCCAGCAGCTTAACAGGGGGTTCCTACGAGCAGTACTTC. This chain uses TRBV7-6 with TRBJ2-7; 8 bases are shared with TRBD1. The CDR3 totals 14 residues. V lost 2 bases, J lost 1 base, and 1 base stayed unmatched. The germline V gene has CDR1 SGHVS and CDR2 FNYEAQ.

The chain combines TRBV7-8 with TRBJ2-5; a possible D gene is TRBD2 (6 bases). V shed 4 bases and J shed 1 base, with 10 bases lying between them. The CDR3 contains 14 residues. CDR1 and CDR2 from the germline V gene are SGHVS and FQNEAQ. The CDR3 nucleotides are TGTGCCAGCAGCTCGGGACTGCTCCAAGAGACCCAGTACTTC. The encoded protein is CASSSGLLQETQYF.

This chain connects TRBV10-2 to TRBJ2-2; 11 bases fit TRBD2. This CDR3 has 15 amino acids. V shed 6 bases and J 3 bases; nucleotides not matched to a gene: 3. Germline CDR1 reads WSHSY; CDR2 reads SAAADI. The CDR3 DNA reads TGCGCCAGCAGATTTAGCGGGGGGGACACCGGGGAGCTGTTTTTT. This sequence encodes CASRFSGGDTGELFF.

The DNA for the CDR3 is TGTGCCAGCAGCCTCCCCAGGGAAGTTGACTATGGCTACACCTTC. It yields the protein CASSLPREVDYGYTF. The chain carries TRBV7-8 and TRBJ1-2; D is possibly TRBD1 (5 bases). CDR1 and CDR2 from the germline V gene are SGHVS and FQNEAQ. V gave up 5 bases and J gave up 3 bases, with 16 bases separating them. The CDR3 length is 15 residues.

This clone has just one count. The chain uses TRBV5-1 and TRBJ2-7, with D possibly matching TRBD1 (5 bases). The length of the CDR3 is 15 residues. Trimming cost V 0 bases and J 3 bases, with 13 bases left between them. Per the germline V gene, CDR1 is SGHRS and CDR2 is YFSETQ. The CDR3 DNA reads as TGCGCCAGCAGCTTGGCGTTGGCAGGGAACTACGAGCAGTACTTC. Its translation is CASSLALAGNYEQYF.

This clone was recorded a few times. CDR3 loop: CASSTDRGGDYEQYF. CDR3 nucleotides: TGTGCCAGCAGTACTGACAGGGGAGGGGATTACGAGCAGTACTTC. The V call is TRBV28, the J call TRBJ2-7; D possibly corresponds to TRBD1 (8 bases). Trimming pared 5 bases from V and 4 bases from J, leaving 18 bases between. CDR1 is MDHEN, CDR2 SYDVKM, per germline. The CDR3 contains 15 residues.

The CDR3 nucleotides are TGTGCCTGGAGTGTATTGGGCAGGGTCGGCTACACCTTC. Translation: CAWSVLGRVGYTF. V and J are TRBV30 and TRBJ1-2, with D possibly being TRBD1 (5 bases). The CDR3 consists of 13 residues. The V and J ends lost 0 bases and 8 bases respectively, with 13 bases between them. The germline V gene has CDR1 GTSNPN and CDR2 SVGIG (reference sequence).

This chain joins TRBV14 and TRBJ1-1; TRBD1 is a possible D gene (6 bases). The CDR3 runs to 16 residues. CDR1 SGHDN and CDR2 FVKESK come from the germline V gene. The V and J ends lost 2 bases and 2 bases respectively, with 15 bases between them. The CDR3 region has the DNA TGTGCCAGCAGCCAATACAGGGTATCCCGAAACACTGAAGCTTTCTTT. It is translated as CASSQYRVSRNTEAFF.

The genes are TRBV5-8 and TRBJ1-4; D gene unclear. V lost 1 base, J lost 4 bases, and 8 bases lay in between. This CDR3 region has 14 residues. CDR1 and CDR2 (germline): SGHTS, YDEGEE. CDR3 in amino acids: CASSLSADNEKLFF. The DNA of the CDR3 is TGTGCCAGCAGCTTGTCGGCGGATAATGAAAAACTGTTTTTT.

This chain uses TRBV12-5 with TRBJ2-5; 11 bases fit TRBD1. This CDR3 is 17 amino acids long. After removal of 6 bases from V and 3 bases from J, the junction contained 12 bases not matched to a gene. CDR1 is LGHNT and CDR2 is FRNRAP in the germline V gene. CDR3 nucleotides: TGTGCTAGTGGGCACCGGGACAGGGGGAAAGCAGAAGAGACCCAGTACTTC. Its translation: CASGHRDRGKAEETQYF.

This clone was found once. The V call is TRBV30, the J call TRBJ1-2; D is unresolved. The CDR3 loop spans 11 amino acids. CDR1 and CDR2 from the germline V gene are GTSNPN and SVGIG (reference sequence). Trimming shortened V by 2 bases and J by 5 bases, and 6 bases separated the two germline ends. Here the CDR3 reads CAWSNRYGYTF. The CDR3 DNA follows: TGTGCCTGGAGTAACAGATATGGCTACACCTTC.